One and the same sample provided the 3 T cell receptor beta chains below, sequenced in a study of blood T cell repertoires in COVID-19. Sequencing was performed with immunoSEQ multiplex PCR; in TCRdb, only in-frame clones are kept and a portion is missing. The sample lists roughly 180,000 clones; roughly 80% were seen once. The specimen was peripheral blood. The source of these receptors is a man aged 60 to 69 with active or convalescent COVID-19.

This clone came up a few times. The gene calls are TRBV29-1 and TRBJ2-7; 7 bases line up with TRBD1. From germline, CDR1 is SQVTM and CDR2 ANQGSEA. V lost 5 bases and J lost 3; bases outside the gene matches: 13. The CDR3 extends over 15 amino acids. The DNA for the CDR3 is TGCAGCGTTTTGGTCCCTAACAGGGGATACTACGAGCAGTACTTC. Protein: CSVLVPNRGYYEQYF.

The chain has TRBV19 and TRBJ1-6; 9 nucleotides match TRBD1. The V gene's germline CDR1 is LNHDA and CDR2 SQIVND (reference sequence). V shed 3 bases, J shed 5 bases, and the junction held 8 bases outside the gene matches. CDR3 length: 17 residues. The CDR3 region is CASSIGGTGSHNSPLHF. The DNA of the CDR3 is TGTGCCAGTAGTATTGGAGGGACAGGGAGTCATAATTCACCCCTCCACTTT.

The V call is TRBV5-1, the J call TRBJ2-3; maybe TRBD2 (5 bases). CDR3 length: 14 amino acids. From germline, CDR1 is SGHRS and CDR2 YFSETQ. Trimming removed 4 bases at V and 0 bases at J, with 9 bases between. The CDR3 region has the DNA TGCGCCAGCAGCCCCGGGGAGAGCACAGATACGCAGTATTTT. This codes for CASSPGESTDTQYF.